The 10 T cell receptor beta chains in this list originate from one sample, sequenced in a study of T cells in Graves' hyperthyroidism and ophthalmopathy. The source material, RNA transcripts, was used to amplify TCR beta CDR3 regions. First-round RT-PCR with HTBI primers amplified the TCR CDR3 region. TCRdb reprocessed the multiplex PCR reads via MiXCR and lists one record per CDR3 protein. Here the sample spans a few hundred thousand distinct CDR3 sequences, about 25% being singletons. Sequenced input: blood. The receptors were gathered from a man between 45 and 60 years old with Graves' hyperthyroidism.

In its sample, this clonotype was seen a few times. CDR3 sequence (DNA): TGTGCCAGCAGCCCTGGGTCAGGCGGGAGTATTAGCGAGACCCAGTACTTC. Translation gives CASSPGSGGSISETQYF. The gene calls are TRBV5-5 and TRBJ2-5; 7 bases map to TRBD2. The CDR3 sequence is 17 residues long. Germline V gene lookup returns CDR1 SGHKS and CDR2 YYEKEE (reference sequence). After removal of 4 bases from V and 5 bases from J, the junction contained 17 bases not matched to a gene.

This clonotype was recorded a few times. V gene TRBV5-1 combines with J gene TRBJ2-1, with 8 bases matching TRBD2. The CDR3 is 14 amino acids. V lost 7 bases, J lost 8 bases, and 11 bases stayed unmatched. CDR1 and CDR2 (germline): SGHRS, YFSETQ. DNA of the CDR3: TGCGCCAGCCGGCCGGGGACTAGTTTTGATGAGCAGTTCTTC. This sequence encodes CASRPGTSFDEQFF.

The rearrangement joins TRBV19 to TRBJ1-2; a possible D gene is TRBD1 (6 bases). This CDR3 is built from 16 residues. CDR1 is LNHDA and CDR2 is SQIVND in the germline V gene (reference sequence). V was shortened by 6 bases and J by 8 bases, with 25 bases between the two germline ends. The CDR3 sequence is CASSGPGVSSPGGYTF. The CDR3 DNA sequence: TGTGCCAGTAGCGGACCAGGGGTCTCGTCCCCGGGAGGCTACACCTTC. Full variable domain (remainder filled in from reference TRBV19 and TRBJ1-2): DGGITQSPKYLFRKEGQNVTLSCEQNLNHDAMYWYRQDPGQGLRLIYYSQIVNDFQKGDIAEGYSVSREKKESFPLTVTSAQKNPTAFYLCASSGPGVSSPGGYTFGSGTRLTVV.

This clonotype has more than one count but fewer than ten. V gene TRBV7-2 combines with J gene TRBJ2-1; D gene uncertain. The CDR3 totals 14 residues. Germline values: CDR1 SGHTA, CDR2 FQGNSA. Trimming left V 0 bases short and J 10 bases short, with 13 bases between. The CDR3 region has the DNA TGTGCCAGCAGCTTAGCATGGTTTGTGGACGAGCAGTTCTTC. It codes for CASSLAWFVDEQFF.

This clonotype was seen a few times. This sequence joins TRBV12-3 or TRBV12-4 and TRBJ1-2, with a weak D call TRBD1 (6 bases). V was pared by 3 bases and J by 5 bases, with 19 bases between. This CDR3 is 16 amino acids long. CDR3 loop: CASSLESGTLSYGYTF. In DNA, the CDR3 is TGTGCCAGCAGTTTGGAATCCGGGACACTTTCTTATGGCTACACCTTC.

This chain joins TRBV19 and TRBJ1-2; D uncertain. Germline V CDR1 and CDR2: LNHDA, SQIVND (reference sequence). Trimming cost V 3 bases and J 4 bases, with 12 bases left between them. This CDR3 has 14 amino acids. CDR3 in amino acids: CASSISSQPYGYTF. The CDR3 DNA reads TGTGCCAGTAGTATTTCATCCCAACCCTATGGCTACACCTTC.

This clonotype was counted many times. This chain connects TRBV20-1 to TRBJ1-1; TRBD1 might be the D (6 bases). From germline, CDR1 is DFQATT and CDR2 SNEGSKA (reference sequence). The CDR3 contains 14 residues. V lost 7 bases, J lost 4 bases, and 19 bases lay in between. The CDR3 spells CSGVVGGPATEAFF. The CDR3 bases are TGCAGTGGTGTGGTAGGGGGGCCAGCCACTGAAGCTTTCTTT.

In its sample, this clonotype was seen a few times. The V and J genes are TRBV10-2 and TRBJ2-3; 10 bases match TRBD2. Unmatched junction bases numbered 6, after V lost 0 bases and J lost 0 bases. The length of the CDR3 is 18 residues. CDR1 is WSHSY and CDR2 is SAAADI in the germline V gene. CDR3 residues: CASSESRTSGGSTDTQYF. The CDR3 bases are TGCGCCAGCAGTGAGTCTAGGACTAGCGGAGGGAGCACAGATACGCAGTATTTT.

This clonotype has only a few counts. The chain carries TRBV10-3 and TRBJ1-1; possible D gene TRBD1, 5 bases. The CDR3 extends over 13 amino acids. The germline V and J ends were trimmed by 6 bases and 1 base, with 9 bases remaining between them. Germline V gives CDR1 ENHRY, CDR2 SYGVKD. CDR3 in amino acids: CAIRGHENTEAFF. In DNA form, the CDR3 reads TGTGCCATCAGAGGACACGAGAACACTGAAGCTTTCTTT.

As concerns this clonotype: A much larger clone differs by one base, so this may be a read error. This chain joins TRBV11-1 and TRBJ2-3; D is possibly TRBD1 (5 bases). This CDR3 comprises 16 residues. Looked up from germline, CDR1 is SGHAT and CDR2 is FQDESV (reference sequence). CDR3 sequence: CASSLAPGSVTGTQYF. CDR3 nucleotides: TGTGCCAGCAGCTTAGCGCCCGGGTCCGTCACAGGTACGCAGTATTTT.